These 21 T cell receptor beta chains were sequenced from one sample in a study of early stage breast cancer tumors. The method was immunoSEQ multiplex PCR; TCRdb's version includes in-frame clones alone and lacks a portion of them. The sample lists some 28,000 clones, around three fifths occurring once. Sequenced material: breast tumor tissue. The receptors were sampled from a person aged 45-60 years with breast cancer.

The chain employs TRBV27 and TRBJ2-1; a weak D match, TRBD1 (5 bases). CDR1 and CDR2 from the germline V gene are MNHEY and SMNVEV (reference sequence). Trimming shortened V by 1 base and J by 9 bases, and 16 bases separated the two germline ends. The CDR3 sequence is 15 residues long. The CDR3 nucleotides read TGTGCCAGCAGTTTATGGGGCGGAGTCCTCCTTGAGCAGTTCTTC. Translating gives CASSLWGGVLLEQFF.

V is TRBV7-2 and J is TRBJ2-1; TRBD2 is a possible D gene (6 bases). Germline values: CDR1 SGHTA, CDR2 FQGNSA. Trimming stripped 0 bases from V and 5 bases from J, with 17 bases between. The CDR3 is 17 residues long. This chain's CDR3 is CASSLAPGGRGDNEQFF. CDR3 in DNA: TGTGCCAGCAGCTTAGCGCCTGGGGGGAGAGGGGACAATGAGCAGTTCTTC.

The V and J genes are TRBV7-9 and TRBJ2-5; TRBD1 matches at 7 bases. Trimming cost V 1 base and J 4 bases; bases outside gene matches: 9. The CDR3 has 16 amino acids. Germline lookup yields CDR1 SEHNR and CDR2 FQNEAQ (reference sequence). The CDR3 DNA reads TGTGCCAGCAGCTTAGGCATACAGGGGATCGCAGAGACCCAGTACTTC. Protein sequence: CASSLGIQGIAETQYF.

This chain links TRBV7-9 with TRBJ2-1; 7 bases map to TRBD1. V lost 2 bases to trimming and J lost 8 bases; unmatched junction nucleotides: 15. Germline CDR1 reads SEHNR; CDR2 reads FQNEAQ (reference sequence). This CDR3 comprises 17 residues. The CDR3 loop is CASSLIRGPLRNDEQFF. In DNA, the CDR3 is TGTGCCAGCAGCTTAATAAGGGGGCCGCTCCGTAACGATGAGCAGTTCTTC.

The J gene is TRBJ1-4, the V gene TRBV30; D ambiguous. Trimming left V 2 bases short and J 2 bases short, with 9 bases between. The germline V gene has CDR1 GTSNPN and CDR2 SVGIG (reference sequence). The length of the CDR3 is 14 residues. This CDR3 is CAWSPGRTNEKLFF. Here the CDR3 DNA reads TGTGCCTGGAGTCCCGGACGGACTAATGAAAAACTGTTTTTT.

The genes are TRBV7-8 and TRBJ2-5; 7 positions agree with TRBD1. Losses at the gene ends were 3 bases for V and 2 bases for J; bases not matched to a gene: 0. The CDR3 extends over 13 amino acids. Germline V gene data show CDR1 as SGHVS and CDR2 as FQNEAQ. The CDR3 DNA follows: TGTGCCAGCAGCTTGGACAGGCAAGAGACCCAGTACTTC. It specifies CASSLDRQETQYF.

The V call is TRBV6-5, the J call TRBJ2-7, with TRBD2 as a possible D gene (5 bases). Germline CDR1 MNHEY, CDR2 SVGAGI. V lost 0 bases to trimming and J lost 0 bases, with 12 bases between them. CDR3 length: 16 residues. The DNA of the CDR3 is TGTGCCAGCAGTTACTCGATTTCGGGGAGCTCCTACGAGCAGTACTTC. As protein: CASSYSISGSSYEQYF.

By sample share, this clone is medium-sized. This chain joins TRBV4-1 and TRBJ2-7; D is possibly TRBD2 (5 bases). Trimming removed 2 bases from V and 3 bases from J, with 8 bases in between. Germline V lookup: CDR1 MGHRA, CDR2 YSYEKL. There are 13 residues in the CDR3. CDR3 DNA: TGCGCCAGCAGCCAAAAAGAGGGCTACGAGCAGTACTTC. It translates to CASSQKEGYEQYF.

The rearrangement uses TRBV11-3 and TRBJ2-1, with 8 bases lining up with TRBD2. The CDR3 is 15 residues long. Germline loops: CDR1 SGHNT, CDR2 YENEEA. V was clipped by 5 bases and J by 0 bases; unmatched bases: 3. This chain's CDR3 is CASSVSGSSYNEQFF. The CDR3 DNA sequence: TGTGCCAGCAGCGTGAGCGGGAGCTCCTACAATGAGCAGTTCTTC.

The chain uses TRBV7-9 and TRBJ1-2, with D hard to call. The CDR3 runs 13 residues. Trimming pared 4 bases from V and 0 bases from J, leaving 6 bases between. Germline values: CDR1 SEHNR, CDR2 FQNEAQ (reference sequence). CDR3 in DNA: TGTGCCAGCAGCTCGGCAGCTAACTATGGCTACACCTTC. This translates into CASSSAANYGYTF. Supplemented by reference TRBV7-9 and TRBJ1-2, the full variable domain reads DTGVSQNPRHKITKRGQNVTFRCDPISEHNRLYWYRQTLGQGPEFLTYFQNEAQLEKSRLLSDRFSAERPKGSFSTLEIQRTEQGDSAMYLCASSSAANYGYTFGSGTRLTVV.

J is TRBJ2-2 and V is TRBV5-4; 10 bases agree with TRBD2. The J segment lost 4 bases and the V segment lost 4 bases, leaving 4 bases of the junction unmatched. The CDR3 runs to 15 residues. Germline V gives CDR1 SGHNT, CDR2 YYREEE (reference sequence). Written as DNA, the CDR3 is TGTGCCAGCAGCCAAGCGGGAGGGTTCACCGGGGAGCTGTTTTTT. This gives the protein CASSQAGGFTGELFF. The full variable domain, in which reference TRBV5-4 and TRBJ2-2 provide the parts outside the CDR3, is ETGVTQSPTHLIKTRGQQVTLRCSSQSGHNTVSWYQQALGQGPQFIFQYYREEENGRGNFPPRFSGLQFPNYSSELNVNALELDDSALYLCASSQAGGFTGELFFGEGSRLTVL.

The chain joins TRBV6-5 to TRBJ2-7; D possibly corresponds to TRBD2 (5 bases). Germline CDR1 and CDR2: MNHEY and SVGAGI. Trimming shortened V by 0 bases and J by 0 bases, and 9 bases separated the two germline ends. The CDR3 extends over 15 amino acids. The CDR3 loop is CASSYSSGSSYEQYF. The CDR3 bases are TGTGCCAGCAGTTACTCGAGTGGGAGCTCCTACGAGCAGTACTTC.

CDR3 region: CASSPSSPSRQGTEAFF. CDR3 in DNA: TGTGCCAGCAGCCCCTCGTCCCCCTCGCGGCAGGGGACTGAAGCTTTCTTT. This chain joins TRBV5-4 and TRBJ1-1, with D perhaps TRBD1 (6 bases). The CDR3 has 17 residues. The ends were cut back, 4 bases at V and 5 bases at J, with 24 bases in the middle. Germline V CDR1 and CDR2: SGHNT, YYREEE (reference sequence). Combining the CDR3 with reference TRBV5-4 and TRBJ1-1 gives the whole variable domain ETGVTQSPTHLIKTRGQQVTLRCSSQSGHNTVSWYQQALGQGPQFIFQYYREEENGRGNFPPRFSGLQFPNYSSELNVNALELDDSALYLCASSPSSPSRQGTEAFFGQGTRLTVV.

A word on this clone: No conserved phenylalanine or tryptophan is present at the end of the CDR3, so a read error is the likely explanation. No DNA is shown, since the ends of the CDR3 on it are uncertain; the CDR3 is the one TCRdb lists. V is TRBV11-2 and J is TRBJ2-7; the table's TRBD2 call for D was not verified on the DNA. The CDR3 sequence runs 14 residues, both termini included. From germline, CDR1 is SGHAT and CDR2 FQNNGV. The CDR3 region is CASSSTYRGSGRIL.

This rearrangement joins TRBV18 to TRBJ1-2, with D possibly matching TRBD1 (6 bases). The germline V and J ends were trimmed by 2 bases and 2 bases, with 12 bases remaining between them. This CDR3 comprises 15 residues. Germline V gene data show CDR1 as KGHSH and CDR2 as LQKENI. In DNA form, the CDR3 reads TGTGCCAGCTCACCAGCAGGGGAGTTAAACTATGGCTACACCTTC. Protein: CASSPAGELNYGYTF.

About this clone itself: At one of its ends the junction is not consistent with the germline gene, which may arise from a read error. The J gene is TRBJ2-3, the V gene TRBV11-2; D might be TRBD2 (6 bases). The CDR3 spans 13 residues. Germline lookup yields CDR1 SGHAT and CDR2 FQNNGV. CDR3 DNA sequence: TGTGCCAGCAGCCTCGCGGGATACGCAGTAACGGATTTT. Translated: CASSLAGYAVTDF.

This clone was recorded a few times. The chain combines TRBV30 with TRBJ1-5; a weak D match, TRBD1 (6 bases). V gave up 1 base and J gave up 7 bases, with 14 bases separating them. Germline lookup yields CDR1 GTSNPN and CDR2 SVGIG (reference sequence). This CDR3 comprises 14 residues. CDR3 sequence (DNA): TGTGCCTGGAGTGGCGGACAGAGCAGCCAGCCCCAGCATTTT. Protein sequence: CAWSGGQSSQPQHF.

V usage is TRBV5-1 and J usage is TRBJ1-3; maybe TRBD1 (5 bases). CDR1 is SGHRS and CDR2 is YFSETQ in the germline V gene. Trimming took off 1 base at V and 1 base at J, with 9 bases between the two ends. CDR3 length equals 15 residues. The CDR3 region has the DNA TGCGCCAGCAGCTTGTCGGGGGGATCTGGAAACACCATATATTTT. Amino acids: CASSLSGGSGNTIYF.

The DNA for the CDR3 is TGTGCCAGCAGTTACTCGAAAGGGGGATTTTACGAGCAGTACTTC. This gives the protein CASSYSKGGFYEQYF. The chain couples TRBV6-6 to TRBJ2-7; TRBD1 might be the D (6 bases). CDR1 and CDR2 from the germline V gene are MNHNY and SVGAGI (reference sequence). Trimming left V 0 bases short and J 4 bases short, with 13 bases between. This CDR3 is 15 amino acids long.

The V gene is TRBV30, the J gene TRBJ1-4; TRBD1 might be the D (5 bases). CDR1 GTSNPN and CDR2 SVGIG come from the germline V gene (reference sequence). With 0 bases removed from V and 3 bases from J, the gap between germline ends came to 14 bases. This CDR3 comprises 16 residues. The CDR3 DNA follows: TGTGCCTGGAGTGTCGGCCCTCGGGGGGCTAATGAAAAACTGTTTTTT. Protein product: CAWSVGPRGANEKLFF. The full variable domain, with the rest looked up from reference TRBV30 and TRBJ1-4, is SQTIHQWPATLVQPVGSPLSLECTVEGTSNPNLYWYRQAAGRGLQLLFYSVGIGQISSEVPQNLSASRPQDRQFILSSKKLLLSDSGFYLCAWSVGPRGANEKLFFGSGTQLSVL.

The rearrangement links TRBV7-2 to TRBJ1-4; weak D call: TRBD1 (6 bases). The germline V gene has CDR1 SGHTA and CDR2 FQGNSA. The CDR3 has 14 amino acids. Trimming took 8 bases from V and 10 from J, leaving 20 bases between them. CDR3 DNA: TGTGCCAGCGGGCGGGAGGGGGTGAGAGGAAAACTGTTTTTT. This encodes CASGREGVRGKLFF. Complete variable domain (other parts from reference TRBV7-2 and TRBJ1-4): GAGVSQSPSNKVTEKGKDVELRCDPISGHTALYWYRQSLGQGLEFLIYFQGNSAPDKSGLPSDRFSAERTGGSVSTLTIQRTQQEDSAVYLCASGREGVRGKLFFGSGTQLSVL.